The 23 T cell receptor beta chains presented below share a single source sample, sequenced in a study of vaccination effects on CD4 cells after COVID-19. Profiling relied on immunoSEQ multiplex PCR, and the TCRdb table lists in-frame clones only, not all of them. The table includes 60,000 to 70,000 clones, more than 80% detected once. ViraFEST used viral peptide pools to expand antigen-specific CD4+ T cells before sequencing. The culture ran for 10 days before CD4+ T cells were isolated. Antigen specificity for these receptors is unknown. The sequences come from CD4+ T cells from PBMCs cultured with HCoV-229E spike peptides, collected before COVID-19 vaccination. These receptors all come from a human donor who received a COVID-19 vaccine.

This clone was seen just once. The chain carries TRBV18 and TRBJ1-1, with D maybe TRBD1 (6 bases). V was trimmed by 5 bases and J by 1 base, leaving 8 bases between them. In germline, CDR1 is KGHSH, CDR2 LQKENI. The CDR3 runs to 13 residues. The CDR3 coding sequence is TGTGCCAGCTCAGGGGGGCCGAACACTGAAGCTTTCTTT. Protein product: CASSGGPNTEAFF.

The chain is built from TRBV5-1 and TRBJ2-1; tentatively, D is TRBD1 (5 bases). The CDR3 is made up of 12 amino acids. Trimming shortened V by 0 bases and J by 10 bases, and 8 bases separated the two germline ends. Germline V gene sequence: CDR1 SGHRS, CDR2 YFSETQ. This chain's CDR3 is CASSLGTGEQFF. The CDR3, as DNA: TGCGCCAGCAGCTTGGGTACAGGAGAGCAGTTCTTC.

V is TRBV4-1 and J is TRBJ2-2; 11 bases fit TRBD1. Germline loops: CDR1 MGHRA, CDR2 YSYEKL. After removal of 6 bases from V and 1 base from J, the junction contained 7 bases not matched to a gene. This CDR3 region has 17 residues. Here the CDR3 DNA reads TGCGCCAGCAGTTCCCCGGACAGGGGGCTGAACACCGGGGAGCTGTTTTTT. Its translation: CASSSPDRGLNTGELFF.

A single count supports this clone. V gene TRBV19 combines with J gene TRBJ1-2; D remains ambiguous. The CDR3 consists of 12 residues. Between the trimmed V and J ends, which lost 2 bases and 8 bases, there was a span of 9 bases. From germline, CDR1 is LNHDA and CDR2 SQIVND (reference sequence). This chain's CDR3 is CASSISSRGYTF. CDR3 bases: TGTGCCAGTAGTATATCCTCGCGGGGCTACACCTTC.

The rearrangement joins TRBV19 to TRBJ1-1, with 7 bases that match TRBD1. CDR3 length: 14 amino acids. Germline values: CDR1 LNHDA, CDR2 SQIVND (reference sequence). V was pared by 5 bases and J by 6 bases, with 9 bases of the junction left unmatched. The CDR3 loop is CASSLHDRDPEAFF. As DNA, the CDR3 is TGTGCCAGTAGTCTTCACGACAGGGACCCTGAAGCTTTCTTT.

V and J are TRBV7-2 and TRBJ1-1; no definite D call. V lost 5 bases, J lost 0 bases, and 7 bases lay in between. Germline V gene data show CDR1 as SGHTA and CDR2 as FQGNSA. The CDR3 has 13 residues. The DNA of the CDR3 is TGTGCCAGCAGCGCAGTCATGAACACTGAAGCTTTCTTT. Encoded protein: CASSAVMNTEAFF.

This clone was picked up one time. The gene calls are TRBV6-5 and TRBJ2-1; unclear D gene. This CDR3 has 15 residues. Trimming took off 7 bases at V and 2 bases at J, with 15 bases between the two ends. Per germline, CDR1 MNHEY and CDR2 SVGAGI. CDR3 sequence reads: CASTKDPGPYNEQFF. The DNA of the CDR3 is TGTGCCAGCACGAAAGACCCAGGCCCCTACAATGAGCAGTTCTTC.

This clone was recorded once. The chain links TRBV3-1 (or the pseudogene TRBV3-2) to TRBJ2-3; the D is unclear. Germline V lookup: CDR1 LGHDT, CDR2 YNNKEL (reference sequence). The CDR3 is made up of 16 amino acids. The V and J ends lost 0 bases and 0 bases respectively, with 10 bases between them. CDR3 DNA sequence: TGTGCCAGCAGCCAAGATCACTACCAAAGCACAGATACGCAGTATTTT. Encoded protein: CASSQDHYQSTDTQYF.

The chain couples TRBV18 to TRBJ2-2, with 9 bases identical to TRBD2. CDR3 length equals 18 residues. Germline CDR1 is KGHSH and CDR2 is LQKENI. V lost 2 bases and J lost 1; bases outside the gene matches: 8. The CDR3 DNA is TGTGCCAGCTCACCAATCCCGGGACTAGCAGAGAACACCGGGGAGCTGTTTTTT. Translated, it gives CASSPIPGLAENTGELFF.

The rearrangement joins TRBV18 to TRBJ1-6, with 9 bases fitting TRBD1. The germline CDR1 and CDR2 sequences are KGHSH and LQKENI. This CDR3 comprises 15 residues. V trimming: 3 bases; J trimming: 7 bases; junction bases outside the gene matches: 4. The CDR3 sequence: CASSPLDRGNSPLHF. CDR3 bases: TGTGCCAGCTCACCCTTAGACAGGGGGAATTCACCCCTCCACTTT.

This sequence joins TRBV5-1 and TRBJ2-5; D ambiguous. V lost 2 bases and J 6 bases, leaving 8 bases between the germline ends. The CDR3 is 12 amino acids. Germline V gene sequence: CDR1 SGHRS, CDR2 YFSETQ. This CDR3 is CASSFSSQTQYF. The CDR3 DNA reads TGCGCCAGCAGCTTCTCTTCACAGACCCAGTACTTC.

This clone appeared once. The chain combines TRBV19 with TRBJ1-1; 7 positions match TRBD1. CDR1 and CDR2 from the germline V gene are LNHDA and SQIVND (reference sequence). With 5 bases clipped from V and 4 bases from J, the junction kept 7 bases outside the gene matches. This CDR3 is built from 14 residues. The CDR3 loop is CASSLWTGSTEAFF. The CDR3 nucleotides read TGTGCCAGTAGTTTATGGACAGGTTCCACTGAAGCTTTCTTT.

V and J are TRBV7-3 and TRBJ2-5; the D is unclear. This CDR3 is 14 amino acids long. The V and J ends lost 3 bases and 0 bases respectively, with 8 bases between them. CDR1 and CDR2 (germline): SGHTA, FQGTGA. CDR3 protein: CASSLNIYQETQYF. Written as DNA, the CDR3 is TGTGCCAGCAGCTTGAACATTTACCAAGAGACCCAGTACTTC.

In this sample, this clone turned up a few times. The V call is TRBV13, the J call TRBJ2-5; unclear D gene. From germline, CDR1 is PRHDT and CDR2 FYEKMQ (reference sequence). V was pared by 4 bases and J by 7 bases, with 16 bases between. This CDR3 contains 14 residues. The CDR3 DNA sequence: TGTGCCAGCAGCTCCCGCAAGGGAACGCGGACCCAGTACTTC. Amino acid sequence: CASSSRKGTRTQYF. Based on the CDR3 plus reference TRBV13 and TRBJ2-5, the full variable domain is AAGVIQSPRHLIKEKRETATLKCYPIPRHDTVYWYQQGPGQDPQFLISFYEKMQSDKGSIPDRFSAQQFSDYHSELNMSSLELGDSALYFCASSSRKGTRTQYFGPGTRLLVL.

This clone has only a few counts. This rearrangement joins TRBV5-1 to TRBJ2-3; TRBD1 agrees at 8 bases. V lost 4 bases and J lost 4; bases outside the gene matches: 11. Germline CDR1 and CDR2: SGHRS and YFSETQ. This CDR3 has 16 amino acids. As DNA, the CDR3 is TGCGCCAGCAGCCTTACGACAGGGGCTATCGCAGATACGCAGTATTTT. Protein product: CASSLTTGAIADTQYF.

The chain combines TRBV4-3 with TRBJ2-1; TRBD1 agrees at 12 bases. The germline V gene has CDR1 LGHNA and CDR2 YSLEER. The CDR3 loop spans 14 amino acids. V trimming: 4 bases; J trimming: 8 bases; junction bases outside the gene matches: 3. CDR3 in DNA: TGCGCCAGCAGCCGGGACAGGGGGCTGTATGAGCAGTTCTTC. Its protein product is CASSRDRGLYEQFF.

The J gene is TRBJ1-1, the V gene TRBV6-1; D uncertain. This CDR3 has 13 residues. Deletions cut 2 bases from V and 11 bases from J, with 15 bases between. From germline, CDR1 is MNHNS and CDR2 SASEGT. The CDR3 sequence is CASSELAAVGAFF. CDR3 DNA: TGTGCCAGCAGTGAACTTGCAGCGGTGGGGGCTTTCTTT.

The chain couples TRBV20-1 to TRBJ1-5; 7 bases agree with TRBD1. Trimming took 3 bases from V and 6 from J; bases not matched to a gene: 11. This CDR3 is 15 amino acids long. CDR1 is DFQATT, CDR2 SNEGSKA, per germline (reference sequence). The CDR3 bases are TGCAGTGCTAGTAATCTCGGGGCAGGGGGTCAGCCCCAGCATTTT. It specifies CSASNLGAGGQPQHF.

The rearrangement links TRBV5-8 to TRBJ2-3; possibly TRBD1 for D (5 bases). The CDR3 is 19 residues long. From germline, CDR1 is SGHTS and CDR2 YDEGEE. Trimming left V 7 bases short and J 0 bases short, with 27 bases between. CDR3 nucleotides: TGTGCCAGCCCTGGGTCTTTCTGGGGTTCGACAGCCAGCACAGATACGCAGTATTTT. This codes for CASPGSFWGSTASTDTQYF.

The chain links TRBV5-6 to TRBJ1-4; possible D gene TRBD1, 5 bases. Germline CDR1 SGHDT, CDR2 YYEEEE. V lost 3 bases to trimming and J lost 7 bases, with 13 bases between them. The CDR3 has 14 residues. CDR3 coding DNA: TGTGCCAGCAGCTGGCAGCAGGGAAGTGAAAAACTGTTTTTT. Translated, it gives CASSWQQGSEKLFF.

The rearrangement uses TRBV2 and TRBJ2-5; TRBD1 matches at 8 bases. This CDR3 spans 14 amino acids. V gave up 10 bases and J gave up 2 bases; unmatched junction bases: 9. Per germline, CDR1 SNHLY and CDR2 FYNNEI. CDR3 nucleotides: TGTGCCACCAAACCCAACAGGGGGCAAGAGACCCAGTACTTC. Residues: CATKPNRGQETQYF.

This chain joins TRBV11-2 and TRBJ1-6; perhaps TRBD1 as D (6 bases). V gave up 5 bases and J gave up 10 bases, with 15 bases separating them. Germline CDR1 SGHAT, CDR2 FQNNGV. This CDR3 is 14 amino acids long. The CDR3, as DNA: TGTGCCAGCAGCGGTCAGGGGTCGGGGTCACCCCTCCACTTT. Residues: CASSGQGSGSPLHF.

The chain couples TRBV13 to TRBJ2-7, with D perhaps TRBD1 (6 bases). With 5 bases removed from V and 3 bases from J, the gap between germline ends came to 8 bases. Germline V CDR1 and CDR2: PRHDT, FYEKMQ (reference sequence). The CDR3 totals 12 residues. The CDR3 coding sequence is TGTGCCAGCAGCGTGACAGGCTACGAGCAGTACGTC. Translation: CASSVTGYEQYV.